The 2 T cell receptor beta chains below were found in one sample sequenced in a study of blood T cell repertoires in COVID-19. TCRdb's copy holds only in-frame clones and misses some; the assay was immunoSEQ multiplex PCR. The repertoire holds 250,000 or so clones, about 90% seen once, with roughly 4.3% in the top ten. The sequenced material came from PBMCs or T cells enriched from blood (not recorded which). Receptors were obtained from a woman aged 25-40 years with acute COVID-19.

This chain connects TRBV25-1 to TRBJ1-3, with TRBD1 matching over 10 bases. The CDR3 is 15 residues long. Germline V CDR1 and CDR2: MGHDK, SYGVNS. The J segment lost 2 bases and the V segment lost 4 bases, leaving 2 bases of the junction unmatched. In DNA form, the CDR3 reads TGTGCCAGCAGTGTGACAGGGGGCACTGGAAACACCATATATTTT. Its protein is CASSVTGGTGNTIYF.

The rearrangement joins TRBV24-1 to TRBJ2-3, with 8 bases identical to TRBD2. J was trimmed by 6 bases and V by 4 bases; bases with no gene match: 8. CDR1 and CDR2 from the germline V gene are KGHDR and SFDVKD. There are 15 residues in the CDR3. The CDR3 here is CATSDIAGMVDTQYF. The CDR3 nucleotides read TGTGCCACCAGTGACATAGCGGGGATGGTGGATACGCAGTATTTT.